The subject of this entry is one TCR beta chain. Per the original data handling: Researchers report that nucleated cell counts were estimated from reference gene primer amplification. Repertoires were generated with immunoSEQ multiplex PCR, while TCRdb's copy carries only in-frame clones and drops some. The DNA gave D and trimming, while V, J and clone size come from that table. There are around 260,000 clones in the sample; 89% occur only once, and just under 0.95% lies in the top ten. The data belong to a study of blood T cell repertoires in COVID-19. Study-level background: There were acute and convalescent COVID-19 samples, and they came from the United States, Italy and Spain. From T cells, B-cell-depleted T cells, or PBMCs came the material, which was cDNA or gDNA.

This CDR3 spans 14 amino acids. The germline V gene has CDR1 ENHRY and CDR2 SYGVKD. Material for sequencing was peripheral blood. The chain links TRBV10-3 to TRBJ2-7; D may be TRBD1 (6 bases). The source of this sequence is a woman between 35 and 50 years old who had recovered from COVID-19. The CDR3 DNA reads TGTGCTATATCGTCGGGACATAGTGTACACGAGCAGTACTTC. Amino acid sequence: CAISSGHSVHEQYF.